These 30 T cell receptor beta chains were sequenced from one sample in a study of tumor-infiltrating lymphocytes in primary liver carcinoma. The roughly 20-31 mg bulk tissue piece was not sorted before simultaneous RNA and DNA extraction. The authors made TCR beta cDNA from around 500 ng total RNA with a constant-region primer. Slightly modified ARM-PCR served as the procedure for the TCR beta libraries. These libraries came from three rounds of nested multiplex PCR. Investigators reported that the first two PCR rounds, at 10 cycles each, used TRBV1-TRBV30 forward primers with a C-beta reverse primer. A single record per CDR3 protein comes from TCRdb applying MiXCR to the multiplex PCR reads. The sample shows 90,000 to 150,000 distinct CDR3 sequences, about two thirds of them seen only once. Sequenced material: tumor-adjacent normal liver tissue. The receptors were gathered from a woman aged 60-75 years with primary liver carcinoma and hepatitis B virus infection.

Details on this clonotype: As the CDR3 is not closed by the conserved phenylalanine or tryptophan, this likely results from a read error. The CDR3 loop reads CASSLQAGLENEQFS. The DNA of the CDR3 is TGTGCCAGCAGCTTGCAAGCGGGGCTCGAGAATGAGCAGTTCTCC. This sequence joins TRBV5-6 and TRBJ2-1; 7 nucleotides line up with TRBD2. CDR1 is SGHDT and CDR2 is YYEEEE in the germline V gene. CDR3 length: 15 residues. The trim removed 1 base at V and 7 bases at J, leaving 8 bases unmatched.

The chain uses TRBV7-8 and TRBJ2-7; 7 bases map to TRBD1. Germline CDR1 and CDR2: SGHVS and FQNEAQ. The CDR3 has 13 amino acids. CDR3 protein: CDNSLDRVGEQYF. The CDR3 nucleotides read TGTGACAACAGCTTAGACAGGGTGGGCGAGCAGTACTTC.

As for this clonotype: A read error may be the cause here, since a much bigger clone is one base away. The chain carries TRBV5-1 and TRBJ2-2; 14 positions match TRBD2. V dropped 4 bases and J dropped 6; count of bases not matched to a gene: 14. Germline loops: CDR1 SGHRS, CDR2 YFSETQ. This CDR3 is built from 19 residues. Written as DNA, the CDR3 is TGCGCCAGCAGCACGGGACTAGCGGGAGTGCCTTCGCGGGCCGGGGAGCTGTTTTTT. Amino acids: CASSTGLAGVPSRAGELFF.

The J gene is TRBJ1-1, the V gene TRBV25-1; D not resolved. Germline loops: CDR1 MGHDK, CDR2 SYGVNS. The CDR3 totals 13 residues. The V gene lost 1 base and the J gene lost 11 bases, with 14 bases spanning the gap. CDR3 sequence (DNA): TGTGCCAGCAGTGAATTGGGCCGACCTAGGGCTTTCTTT. Residues: CASSELGRPRAFF.

As concerns this clonotype: This CDR3 fails to terminate in the conserved phenylalanine or tryptophan, so it likely reflects a read error. Because the CDR3's place on the DNA is in doubt, the DNA is left out and the CDR3 is given as listed by TCRdb. The chain employs TRBV11-2 and TRBJ2-7; TRBD2, the D gene given by the table, was not confirmed from the DNA. Per germline, CDR1 SGHAT and CDR2 FQNNGV. The CDR3 spans 11 residues, counting both ends. The CDR3 sequence: CARSSDSSLEY.

This chain links TRBV6-5 with TRBJ2-7; 8 positions agree with TRBD2. Germline CDR1 reads MNHEY; CDR2 reads SVGAGI. This CDR3 comprises 14 residues. V lost 7 bases to trimming and J lost 7 bases; unmatched junction nucleotides: 12. The CDR3 loop reads CASNFHAGGDEQYF. The CDR3 DNA reads as TGTGCCAGCAACTTCCATGCGGGGGGTGATGAGCAGTACTTC.

This clonotype was observed many times. The J gene is TRBJ1-4, the V gene TRBV11-2; D perhaps matches TRBD1 (5 bases). Per germline, CDR1 SGHAT and CDR2 FQNNGV. The V end was cut by 5 bases, the J end by 13 bases, with 14 bases between. CDR3 size: 12 residues. CDR3: CASSPWGGLLFF. For the CDR3, the DNA is TGTGCCAGCAGCCCATGGGGGGGGTTACTGTTTTTT. The whole variable domain, filled in from reference TRBV11-2 and TRBJ1-4, reads EAGVAQSPRYKIIEKRQSVAFWCNPISGHATLYWYQQILGQGPKLLIQFQNNGVVDDSQLPKDRFSAERLKGVDSTLKIQPAKLEDSAVYLCASSPWGGLLFFGSGTQLSVL.

This clonotype was recorded at least ten times. The chain is built from TRBV28 and TRBJ2-7; 8 nucleotides align to TRBD1. From germline, CDR1 is MDHEN and CDR2 SYDVKM. Losses at the gene ends were 5 bases for V and 2 bases for J; bases not matched to a gene: 5. The CDR3 consists of 14 residues. The CDR3 DNA reads as TGTGCCAGCAGTACCAGGACAGGGACCTACGAGCAGTACTTC. As protein: CASSTRTGTYEQYF.

This clonotype was recorded a few times. A read error may explain this, as a much larger clone is one base away. This is likely a read error, given that the CDR3 carries no conserved phenylalanine or tryptophan at its end. The chain employs TRBV5-6 and TRBJ2-5; possible D gene TRBD2, 6 bases. The V end was cut by 1 base, the J end by 3 bases, with 13 bases between. The CDR3 runs 15 residues. Per the germline V gene, CDR1 is SGHDT and CDR2 is YYEEEE. CDR3 bases: TGTGCCAGCAGCTTGTATGGGGCGGGAAAAGAGACCCAGTACCTC. As protein: CASSLYGAGKETQYL.

Concerning this clonotype itself: A read error may produce the germline difference seen at one junction end. V usage is TRBV7-2 and J usage is TRBJ2-5; D gene uncertain. Germline V gives CDR1 SGHTA, CDR2 FQGNSA. This CDR3 comprises 15 residues. CDR3 protein: CVSSLVNGPGETQYF. The CDR3 DNA reads as TGTGTCAGCAGCTTAGTGAACGGACCCGGGGAGACCCAGTACTTC.

With regard to this clonotype: One junction end does not reproduce the germline sequence, and a read error may be involved. This chain links TRBV7-2 with TRBJ2-2; TRBD2 is a possible D gene (5 bases). From germline, CDR1 is SGHTA and CDR2 FQGNSA. This CDR3 region has 13 residues. CDR3: CASSLEVHGEFFF. The CDR3 DNA is TGTGCCAGTAGCTTAGAAGTTCACGGGGAGTTCTTTTTT.

Details on this clonotype: Lacking the conserved final phenylalanine or tryptophan, this CDR3 likely reflects a read error. The chain couples TRBV12-3 or TRBV12-4 to TRBJ2-1; a possible D gene is TRBD1 (6 bases). This CDR3 spans 15 amino acids. The CDR3 reads CASRPRTGTLNEQFL. The CDR3 DNA reads as TGCGCCAGCAGGCCTAGAACCGGGACACTCAATGAGCAGTTCCTC.

The chain couples TRBV6-1 to TRBJ2-1; TRBD2 matches at 7 bases. Germline V lookup: CDR1 MNHNS, CDR2 SASEGT. The CDR3 extends over 13 amino acids. This CDR3 reads CTKIGLAVTQQFF. The CDR3 DNA is TGTACCAAAATTGGGCTAGCGGTGACCCAGCAGTTCTTC.

The genes are TRBV20-1 and TRBJ2-2, with 7 bases matching TRBD2. Germline V lookup: CDR1 DFQATT, CDR2 SNEGSKA (reference sequence). This CDR3 spans 16 amino acids. The ends lost 1 base at V and 3 bases at J; junction bases unmatched: 8. CDR3 region: CSARVPGLADTGELFF. CDR3 sequence (DNA): TGCAGTGCTAGAGTTCCGGGGCTAGCGGACACCGGGGAGCTGTTTTTT.

As to this clonotype: A read error may explain this, as a much larger clone is one base away. The chain has TRBV4-1 and TRBJ2-5, with 7 bases fitting TRBD2. Per the germline V gene, CDR1 is MGHRA and CDR2 is YSYEKL. This CDR3 is 14 amino acids long. CDR3 protein: CANSPGTIQETQYF. In DNA, the CDR3 is TGCGCCAACAGCCCCGGGACTATTCAAGAGACCCAGTACTTC.

Turning to this clonotype: This may be a read error, as it is one base from a much larger clone. V is TRBV28 and J is TRBJ2-7; D gene unclear. In germline, CDR1 is MDHEN, CDR2 SYDVKM. The CDR3 length is 14 residues. The V gene lost 8 bases and the J gene lost 2 bases, with 16 bases spanning the gap. The CDR3 here is CASLSRTDPYEQYF. The CDR3 DNA reads TGTGCCAGCCTATCCAGGACGGACCCCTACGAGCAGTACTTC.

The chain has TRBV7-3 and TRBJ2-1; TRBD2 matches at 10 bases. Unmatched junction bases numbered 8, after V lost 0 bases and J lost 12 bases. The length of the CDR3 is 15 residues. Germline CDR1 is SGHTA and CDR2 is FQGTGA. CDR3 DNA: TGTGCCAGCAGCTTAACGTGGCTAGCGGGAGAGGTGCAGTTCTTC. Encoded protein: CASSLTWLAGEVQFF.

In its sample, this clonotype was seen many times. This sequence joins TRBV6-1 and TRBJ2-7; possible D gene TRBD2, 5 bases. The CDR3 is 15 residues long. Germline assignment: CDR1 MNHNS and CDR2 SASEGT. V lost 0 bases and J lost 3, with 12 bases in between. The CDR3 spells CASSEAEGSGYEQYF. In DNA, the CDR3 is TGTGCCAGCAGTGAAGCAGAGGGTTCGGGCTACGAGCAGTACTTC.

On this clonotype: The junction departs from the called germline gene at one end, perhaps through a read error. The CDR3 region has the DNA TGTGTCAGCAGTCGAGAGGGGCGTCAGTCCCAACACTTT. It yields the protein CVSSREGRQSQHF. The V and J genes are TRBV11-2 and TRBJ1-5, with D maybe TRBD1 (5 bases). The CDR3 is 13 amino acids. Germline CDR1 SGHAT, CDR2 FQNNGV.

As regards this clonotype: This may arise from a read error, as a much more abundant clone is one base away. V gene TRBV4-2 combines with J gene TRBJ2-1, with 9 bases aligning to TRBD2. CDR1 and CDR2 from the germline V gene are LGHNA and YNFKEQ. The length of the CDR3 is 16 residues. The CDR3 protein is CASRQGPGLAVMEQFF. Written as DNA, the CDR3 is TGTGCCAGCAGGCAAGGACCGGGACTAGCAGTCATGGAGCAGTTCTTC.

Comment on this clonotype: A much larger clone lies one base from this, so it may be a read error. The chain recombines TRBV5-6 with TRBJ2-1; 10 bases map to TRBD2. There are 15 residues in the CDR3. Looked up from germline, CDR1 is SGHDT and CDR2 is YYEEEE. The V and J ends lost 3 bases and 9 bases, in that order; junction bases with no gene match: 9. The CDR3 protein is CASSSGSSGSGEQFF. In DNA, the CDR3 is TGTGCCAGCAGCTCAGGTTCTAGCGGGAGTGGTGAGCAGTTCTTC.

This clonotype was counted between two and nine times. One junction end disagrees with the germline gene, perhaps due to a read error. This chain joins TRBV20-1 and TRBJ1-1; D might be TRBD1 (5 bases). Germline V gene sequence: CDR1 DFQATT, CDR2 SNEGSKA (reference sequence). The CDR3 spans 15 residues. The CDR3 DNA sequence: TGCAATGCTAGAGATCGGGGTGGGATGGGGCTTGAAGCTTTCTTT. It encodes CNARDRGGMGLEAFF.

Worth noting for this clonotype: Here the CDR3 omits its conserved ending phenylalanine or tryptophan, so a read error is the likely source. The limits of the CDR3 on the DNA are not certain, so only TCRdb's listed CDR3 is given. The rearrangement joins TRBV14 to TRBJ2-1; the D call TRBD2 from the table was never checked on the DNA. Per the germline V gene, CDR1 is SGHDN and CDR2 is FVKESK. The CDR3 length equals 16 residues, ends included. The chain's CDR3 is CASSQVRTSVYNEKFL.

Comment on this clonotype: As the CDR3 is not closed by the conserved phenylalanine or tryptophan, this likely results from a read error. The chain is built from TRBV11-2 and TRBJ1-4, with D maybe TRBD1 (5 bases). This CDR3 spans 14 amino acids. Germline V gene sequence: CDR1 SGHAT, CDR2 FQNNGV. The CDR3 sequence: CASSLDEGPERLFS. CDR3 coding DNA: TGTGCCAGCAGCCTGGACGAGGGGCCTGAAAGACTGTTTTCT.

A remark on this clonotype: Germline is not matched at one junction end, which may reflect a read error. The chain links TRBV11-2 to TRBJ2-3, with D perhaps matching TRBD2 (5 bases). CDR3 size: 13 residues. CDR1 is SGHAT, CDR2 FQNNGV, per germline. CDR3 residues: CANSLDRGGTQYF. CDR3 sequence (DNA): TGCGCCAACAGCTTAGATCGAGGAGGTACGCAGTATTTT.

About this clonotype itself: At one boundary the junction diverges from the germline segment, which might be a read error. The chain has TRBV6-2 or TRBV6-3 and TRBJ2-2; possible D gene TRBD1, 6 bases. The V gene's germline CDR1 is MNHEY and CDR2 SVGEGT. This CDR3 comprises 16 residues. CDR3 amino acids: CASSYSYGQTTGDFVF. CDR3 bases: TGTGCCAGCAGTTACTCATACGGACAGACCACCGGGGATTTTGTTTTT.

This clonotype appeared many times. CDR3 sequence (DNA): TGTGCCAGCAGCTCACAGGGTTACGAGCAGTACTTC. Residues: CASSSQGYEQYF. V and J are TRBV7-9 and TRBJ2-7; TRBD1 might be the D (6 bases). Germline V CDR1 and CDR2: SEHNR, FQNEAQ (reference sequence). V lost 4 bases to trimming and J lost 4 bases, with 8 bases between them. The CDR3 length is 12 residues. Full variable domain (remainder filled in from reference TRBV7-9 and TRBJ2-7): DTGVSQNPRHKITKRGQNVTFRCDPISEHNRLYWYRQTLGQGPEFLTYFQNEAQLEKSRLLSDRFSAERPKGSFSTLEIQRTEQGDSAMYLCASSSQGYEQYFGPGTRLTVT.

A word on this clonotype: The junction differs from germline at one of its ends, possibly a read error. V usage is TRBV5-1 and J usage is TRBJ2-5, with 8 bases aligning to TRBD1. The CDR3 has 13 residues. The germline CDR1 and CDR2 sequences are SGHRS and YFSETQ. CDR3 coding DNA: TGTACCAGCAAGCAGGGGGCGGAAGAGACCCAGTACTTC. This gives the protein CTSKQGAEETQYF.

This clonotype came up once. DNA for the CDR3: TGTGCCAGCAGTTACCCGCTAGCTGGAGACTGCGAGCAGTACTTC. Translating it yields CASSYPLAGDCEQYF. The chain has TRBV6-2 or TRBV6-3 and TRBJ2-7; D perhaps matches TRBD2 (5 bases). The CDR3 has 15 amino acids. Germline values: CDR1 MNHEY, CDR2 SVGEGT. Between the trimmed V and J ends, which lost 2 bases and 6 bases, there was a span of 17 bases.

About this clonotype: At one end the junction does not follow the germline gene, possibly because of a read error. The chain couples TRBV28 to TRBJ1-5, with 7 bases fitting TRBD1. The CDR3 sequence is 15 residues long. From germline, CDR1 is MDHEN and CDR2 SYDVKM. The CDR3, as DNA: TGTGCCGGCAGGTTTTCAGGGGGTAGCAATCAGCACCAGCATTTT. Translating gives CAGRFSGGSNQHQHF.